Listed below are T cell receptor beta chains from one sample, sequenced in a study of regulatory T cells in long-lasting Graves disease. TCRdb independently ran MiXCR on the multiplex PCR reads; one entry per CDR3 protein. The repertoire holds about 460,000 distinct CDR3 sequences, with around 15% as singletons. The sample also formed part of further work on T cells in Graves' hyperthyroidism and ophthalmopathy.

Source: peripheral blood mononuclear cells (PBMCs), taken at new diagnosis, from a patient treated with antithyroid drugs. These receptors came from a woman between 50 and 59 years old with Graves disease. Both conserved end residues are part of each CDR3. A D gene is named only where the DNA matches it firmly. Clone size is stated in some rows and not others, as once, few, many or a class when expanded.

TRBV10-3	13	-	-	TRBJ1-4	CAISVGGFEKLFF	TGTGCCATCAGTGTTGGAGGATTTGAAAAACTGTTTTTT
TRBV30	15	many	TRBD1	TRBJ2-3	CAWSATGGMTDTQYF	TGTGCCTGGAGTGCGACAGGGGGCATGACAGATACGCAGTATTTT
TRBV28	15	many	-	TRBJ1-6	CASSRSGVNNSPLHF	TGTGCCAGCAGCCGTTCAGGGGTTAATAATTCACCCCTCCACTTT
TRBV24-1	17	-	TRBD2	TRBJ2-1	CATSDLRLAGIYNEQFF	TGTGCCACCAGTGATTTGAGGCTAGCGGGAATCTACAATGAGCAGTTCTTC
TRBV4-1	13	-	TRBD2	TRBJ2-1	CASRLAGGFEQFF	TGCGCCAGCAGACTAGCGGGAGGATTTGAGCAGTTCTTC
TRBV12-3/TRBV12-4	15	many	TRBD1	TRBJ2-1	CASSLDREIYNEQFF	TGTGCCAGCAGTCTAGACAGGGAAATCTACAATGAGCAGTTCTTC
TRBV7-9	15	-	-	TRBJ1-1	CASRTATGWVTEAFF	TGTGCCAGCAGGACTGCGACAGGCTGGGTCACTGAAGCTTTCTTT
TRBV28	14	many	-	TRBJ2-2	CASSLVGNTGELFF	TGTGCCAGCAGTTTAGTCGGGAACACCGGGGAGCTGTTTTTT
TRBV27	16	many	TRBD2	TRBJ2-1	CASSLRPSGTYNEQFF	TGTGCCAGCAGTTTACGTCCTAGCGGGACCTACAATGAGCAGTTCTTC
TRBV29-1	14	many	-	TRBJ2-3	CSVEAGSNGDTQYF	TGCAGCGTTGAGGCAGGGAGCAATGGGGATACGCAGTATTTT
TRBV5-1	13	many	-	TRBJ1-1	CASSLEATVEAFF	TGCGCCAGCAGTTTGGAGGCAACCGTAGAAGCTTTCTTT
TRBV18	15	-	TRBD1	TRBJ2-7	CASSPWDSMAYEQYF	TGTGCCAGCTCACCATGGGACAGCATGGCCTACGAGCAGTACTTC
TRBV11-2	14	many	-	TRBJ2-1	CASSSTELYNEQFF	TGTGCCAGCAGCTCCACGGAGTTATACAATGAGCAGTTCTTC
TRBV12-3/TRBV12-4	16	many	-	TRBJ2-6	CASTRTRPAGANVLTF	TGTGCCAGCACCAGGACGCGCCCCGCCGGGGCCAACGTCCTGACTTTC
TRBV29-1	13	few	-	TRBJ2-1	CSVERGLYNEQFF	TGCAGCGTTGAGAGGGGGTTGTACAATGAGCAGTTCTTC
TRBV7-2	16	many	-	TRBJ2-3	CASSLSRGLGTDTQYF	TGTGCCAGCAGCTTATCGCGGGGATTAGGCACAGATACGCAGTATTTT
TRBV4-1	14	many	TRBD1	TRBJ2-1	CASSPGQGAHEQFF	TGCGCCAGCAGCCCCGGACAGGGGGCCCATGAGCAGTTCTTC
TRBV4-1	17	few	-	TRBJ2-3	CASSQDPQGRRTDTQYF	TGCGCCAGCAGCCAAGACCCACAGGGGAGGCGCACAGATACGCAGTATTTT
TRBV11-1	14	few	-	TRBJ2-7	CASSSRGAFYEQYF	TGTGCCAGCAGCTCAAGGGGGGCCTTCTACGAGCAGTACTTC
TRBV4-1	13	few	-	TRBJ2-1	CASARQGGNEQFF	TGCGCCAGCGCAAGACAGGGAGGCAATGAGCAGTTCTTC
TRBV28	16	-	TRBD1	TRBJ2-1	CASRSLFRTGIHEQFF	TGTGCCAGCAGGTCCCTTTTCCGGACAGGGATCCATGAGCAGTTCTTC
TRBV7-9	20	-	TRBD2	TRBJ2-7	CASSSLARGWAGGSSYEQYF	TGTGCCAGCAGCTCCCTGGCACGGGGCTGGGCGGGAGGAAGCTCCTACGAGCAGTACTTC
TRBV29-1	13	many	-	TRBJ2-5	CSVEDSPQETQYF	TGCAGCGTTGAAGACAGTCCGCAAGAGACCCAGTACTTC
TRBV14	19	many	TRBD2	TRBJ2-1	CASSQERLAGSFGGNEQFF	TGTGCCAGCAGCCAAGAGCGCCTAGCGGGATCCTTCGGCGGCAATGAGCAGTTCTTC